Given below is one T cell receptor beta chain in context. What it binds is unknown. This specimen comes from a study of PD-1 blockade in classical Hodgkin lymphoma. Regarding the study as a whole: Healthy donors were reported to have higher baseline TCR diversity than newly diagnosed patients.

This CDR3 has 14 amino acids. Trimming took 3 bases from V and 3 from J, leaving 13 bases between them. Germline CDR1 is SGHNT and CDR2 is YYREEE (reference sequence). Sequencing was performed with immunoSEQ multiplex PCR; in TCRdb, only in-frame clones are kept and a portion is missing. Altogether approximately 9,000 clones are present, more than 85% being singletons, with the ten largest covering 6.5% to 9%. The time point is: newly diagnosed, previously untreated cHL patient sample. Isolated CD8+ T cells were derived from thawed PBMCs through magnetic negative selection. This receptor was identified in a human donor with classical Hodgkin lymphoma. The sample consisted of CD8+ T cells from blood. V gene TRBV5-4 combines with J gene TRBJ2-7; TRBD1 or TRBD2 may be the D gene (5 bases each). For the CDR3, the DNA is TGTGCCAGCAGCTCGCAGGGACCAGGCTACGAGCAGTACTTC. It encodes CASSSQGPGYEQYF.